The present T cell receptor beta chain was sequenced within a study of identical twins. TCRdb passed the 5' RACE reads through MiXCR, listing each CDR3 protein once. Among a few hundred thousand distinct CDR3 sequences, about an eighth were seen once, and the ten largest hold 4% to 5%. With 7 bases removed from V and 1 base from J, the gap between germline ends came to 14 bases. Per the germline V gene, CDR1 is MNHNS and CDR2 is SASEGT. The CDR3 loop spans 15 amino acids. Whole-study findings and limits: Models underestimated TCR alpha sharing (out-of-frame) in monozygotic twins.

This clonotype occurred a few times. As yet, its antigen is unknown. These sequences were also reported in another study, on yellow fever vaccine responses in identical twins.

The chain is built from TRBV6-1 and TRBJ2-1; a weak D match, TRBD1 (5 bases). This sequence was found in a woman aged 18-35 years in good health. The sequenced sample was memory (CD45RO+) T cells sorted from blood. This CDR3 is CASTPLGLSYNEQFF. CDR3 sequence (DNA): TGTGCCAGCACTCCCCTGGGGCTTTCCTACAATGAGCAGTTCTTC.